The source of this TCR beta chain is a study of cytomegalovirus exposure and HLA in healthy donors. The PCR ran on 60 Vbeta and 13 Jbeta primers. TCRdb keeps only in-frame clones here, not all; method: immunoSEQ multiplex PCR. The sample records under 100,000 clones, about 76% being singletons. The CDR3 is made up of 13 amino acids. Trimming left V 0 bases short and J 8 bases short, with 11 bases between. Germline V gives CDR1 SGDLS, CDR2 YYNGEE. The specimen was PBMCs. V usage is TRBV9 and J usage is TRBJ1-2, with D unclear. The TCR originated in a human donor in good health. The DNA for the CDR3 is TGTGCCAGCAGCGTAGCTTCGGGAGCCGGCTACACCTTC. Translating gives CASSVASGAGYTF.